The 15 T cell receptor beta chains below come from one sample, sequenced in a study of shared clonotypes between healthy human individuals. Using immunoSEQ multiplex PCR, the repertoire was profiled, and TCRdb retains in-frame clones only, with some absent. The table includes some 2 million clones, over 85% detected once. Sequencing was carried out using naive CD4+ T cells sorted from blood. Subset here: CD45RA+ positively selected. The receptors shown here come from a man aged 18 to 29 in good health.

The chain couples TRBV7-2 to TRBJ1-2; D remains unclear. Germline values: CDR1 SGHTA, CDR2 FQGNSA. This CDR3 spans 13 amino acids. Trimming shortened V by 5 bases and J by 4 bases, and 11 bases separated the two germline ends. The CDR3 is CASSREGTYGYTF. CDR3 DNA: TGTGCCAGCAGCCGGGAGGGCACCTATGGCTACACCTTC.

V is TRBV6-5 and J is TRBJ1-6; 10 bases fit TRBD1. In germline, CDR1 is MNHEY, CDR2 SVGAGI. The V gene end was trimmed by 4 bases and the J gene end by 8 bases; junction bases not matched to a gene: 5. This CDR3 has 15 amino acids. The CDR3 sequence is CASSSPGQGHSPLHF. The CDR3 DNA reads TGTGCCAGCAGTTCCCCGGGACAGGGGCATTCACCCCTCCACTTT.

This clone was detected once. The chain combines TRBV7-9 with TRBJ2-5, with D maybe TRBD1 (6 bases). Trimming took off 3 bases at V and 4 bases at J, with 12 bases between the two ends. Germline V gene lookup returns CDR1 SEHNR and CDR2 FQNEAQ (reference sequence). This CDR3 contains 14 residues. CDR3 in amino acids: CASSFRQAAETQYF. CDR3 in DNA: TGTGCCAGCAGCTTCCGACAGGCTGCAGAGACCCAGTACTTC.

J is TRBJ2-1 and V is TRBV7-2; 15 nucleotides line up with TRBD2. With V trimmed by 5 bases and J by 6 bases, 5 bases remained unmatched. The germline gives CDR1 SGHTA, CDR2 FQGNSA. The CDR3 has 16 residues. The DNA of the CDR3 is TGTGCCAGCAGCCCCCCGGGACTAGCGGGGGGCAATGAGCAGTTCTTC. Its protein is CASSPPGLAGGNEQFF.

With regard to this clone: Other DNA sequences of this sample code for an identical CDR3. The V gene is TRBV30, the J gene TRBJ1-2, with D maybe TRBD1 (6 bases). The CDR3 runs to 15 residues. The V gene lost 0 bases and the J gene lost 0 bases, with 11 bases spanning the gap. The germline gives CDR1 GTSNPN, CDR2 SVGIG (reference sequence). CDR3 in DNA: TGTGCCTGGAGTGTTAGGGGGGGTACTAACTATGGCTACACCTTC. Translation gives CAWSVRGGTNYGYTF.

This chain uses TRBV19 with TRBJ1-2, with a possible D match to TRBD1 (5 bases). Trimming removed 3 bases from V and 5 bases from J, with 10 bases in between. CDR1 LNHDA and CDR2 SQIVND come from the germline V gene (reference sequence). CDR3 size: 13 residues. CDR3 sequence reads: CASSMRDQYGYTF. The DNA of the CDR3 is TGTGCCAGTAGTATGCGGGACCAATATGGCTACACCTTC.

The genes are TRBV5-5 and TRBJ2-7; 8 bases are a match to TRBD1. CDR1 is SGHKS and CDR2 is YYEKEE in the germline V gene (reference sequence). The trim removed 4 bases at V and 3 bases at J, leaving 6 bases unmatched. This CDR3 comprises 14 residues. The CDR3 DNA reads as TGTGCCAGCAGCCAAGGACAGGGCAACTACGAGCAGTACTTC. Amino acids: CASSQGQGNYEQYF.

This clone occurred once. The V gene is TRBV7-9, the J gene TRBJ2-7; D may be TRBD1 (6 bases). Germline V gene lookup returns CDR1 SEHNR and CDR2 FQNEAQ (reference sequence). Trimming took off 0 bases at V and 5 bases at J, with 14 bases between the two ends. The CDR3 runs 15 residues. The CDR3 region is CASSLAGTNHDEQYF. As DNA, the CDR3 is TGTGCCAGCAGCTTAGCCGGGACAAATCACGACGAGCAGTACTTC. The full variable domain, rest sourced from reference TRBV7-9 and TRBJ2-7, is DTGVSQNPRHKITKRGQNVTFRCDPISEHNRLYWYRQTLGQGPEFLTYFQNEAQLEKSRLLSDRFSAERPKGSFSTLEIQRTEQGDSAMYLCASSLAGTNHDEQYFGPGTRLTVT.

V gene TRBV4-3 combines with J gene TRBJ2-1, with D uncertain. From germline, CDR1 is LGHNA and CDR2 YSLEER. The CDR3 consists of 16 residues. Trimming took 4 bases from V and 6 from J, leaving 19 bases between them. The CDR3 sequence is CASSLSVGLHGNEQFF. The CDR3 DNA reads TGCGCCAGCAGCCTAAGTGTTGGGCTACACGGCAATGAGCAGTTCTTC.

V and J are TRBV11-2 and TRBJ2-1; D is possibly TRBD1 (6 bases). The germline CDR1 and CDR2 sequences are SGHAT and FQNNGV. The CDR3 has 15 residues. V shed 8 bases and J shed 2 bases, with 16 bases lying between them. The CDR3 here is CASFDRFTPYNEQFF. As DNA, the CDR3 is TGTGCCAGCTTCGACAGGTTTACGCCCTACAATGAGCAGTTCTTC. Together with reference TRBV11-2 and TRBJ2-1, the CDR3 gives the full variable domain: EAGVAQSPRYKIIEKRQSVAFWCNPISGHATLYWYQQILGQGPKLLIQFQNNGVVDDSQLPKDRFSAERLKGVDSTLKIQPAKLEDSAVYLCASFDRFTPYNEQFFGPGTRLTVL.

Concerning this clone: This same CDR3 is encoded by further DNA sequences in the sample. The V call is TRBV27, the J call TRBJ1-2; D perhaps matches TRBD1 (5 bases). Germline V gene lookup returns CDR1 MNHEY and CDR2 SMNVEV (reference sequence). This CDR3 has 13 residues. V was shortened by 5 bases and J by 4 bases, with 11 bases between the two germline ends. The CDR3 is CASSRQGSYGYTF. As DNA, the CDR3 is TGTGCCAGCAGTCGGCAGGGTTCCTATGGCTACACCTTC.

The V call is TRBV19, the J call TRBJ1-5; 8 bases are a match to TRBD1. Per the germline V gene, CDR1 is LNHDA and CDR2 is SQIVND (reference sequence). This CDR3 is built from 15 residues. With V trimmed by 4 bases and J by 7 bases, 9 bases remained unmatched. CDR3 region: CASSTFGQGQQPQHF. The CDR3 DNA is TGTGCCAGTAGTACGTTCGGACAGGGACAACAGCCCCAGCATTTT. The full variable domain, with the rest looked up from reference TRBV19 and TRBJ1-5, is DGGITQSPKYLFRKEGQNVTLSCEQNLNHDAMYWYRQDPGQGLRLIYYSQIVNDFQKGDIAEGYSVSREKKESFPLTVTSAQKNPTAFYLCASSTFGQGQQPQHFGDGTRLSIL.

In this sample, this clone turned up once. Other DNA sequences in this specimen translate into the identical CDR3. The chain joins TRBV11-2 to TRBJ1-3; D gene ambiguous. The V gene lost 3 bases and the J gene lost 0 bases, with 6 bases spanning the gap. The germline V gene encodes CDR1 SGHAT and CDR2 FQNNGV. The CDR3 is made up of 14 amino acids. For the CDR3, the DNA is TGTGCCAGCAGCTTGGCAGGCTCTGGAAACACCATATATTTT. The encoded protein is CASSLAGSGNTIYF.

V gene TRBV7-3 combines with J gene TRBJ2-3; 8 nucleotides line up with TRBD2. Trimming removed 0 bases from V and 3 bases from J; junction bases left unmatched: 5. The germline V gene encodes CDR1 SGHTA and CDR2 FQGTGA. The CDR3 contains 16 residues. The CDR3: CASSLTALAGTDTQYF. The CDR3 nucleotides are TGTGCCAGCAGCTTAACGGCCCTAGCGGGTACAGATACGCAGTATTTT. Combining the CDR3 with reference TRBV7-3 and TRBJ2-3 gives the whole variable domain GAGVSQTPSNKVTEKGKYVELRCDPISGHTALYWYRQSLGQGPEFLIYFQGTGAADDSGLPNDRFFAVRPEGSVSTLKIQRTERGDSAVYLCASSLTALAGTDTQYFGPGTRLTVL.

The chain combines TRBV5-1 with TRBJ2-3, with 14 nucleotides matching TRBD2. The CDR3 totals 15 residues. J was trimmed by 5 bases and V by 4 bases; bases with no gene match: 3. Germline assignment: CDR1 SGHRS and CDR2 YFSETQ. The CDR3 protein is CASSRGLAGVDTQYF. The CDR3 coding sequence is TGCGCCAGCAGCCGGGGACTAGCGGGGGTAGATACGCAGTATTTT.